The next 13 T cell receptor beta chains were all read from a single sample in a study of shared clonotypes between healthy human individuals. Repertoires were generated with immunoSEQ multiplex PCR, while TCRdb's copy carries only in-frame clones and drops some. The top ten hold about 0.94% of the sample, which has around 1,100,000 clones, 60% to 85% seen once. Sample: memory CD4+ T cells from PBMCs. The subset was: CD45RA-negative fraction. Receptors originate from a man between 18 and 35 years old in good health. Some clones in this sample may be carry-over from other donors' samples.

By proportion, this clone is medium-sized. The J gene is TRBJ1-4, the V gene TRBV5-4, with D unclear. The CDR3 loop spans 16 amino acids. Germline V gene sequence: CDR1 SGHNT, CDR2 YYREEE (reference sequence). V was shortened by 3 bases and J by 11 bases, with 23 bases between the two germline ends. In DNA form, the CDR3 reads TGTGCCAGCAGCTACACCTCCGGAGGGTTTGTTCGGAAACTGTTTTTT. The encoded protein is CASSYTSGGFVRKLFF.

This clone was observed a single time. The gene calls are TRBV27 and TRBJ2-2; unclear D gene. Trimming removed 1 base from V and 4 bases from J, with 7 bases in between. CDR3 length: 14 residues. In germline, CDR1 is MNHEY, CDR2 SMNVEV (reference sequence). In DNA form, the CDR3 reads TGTGCCAGCAGTTTATATTCGGCCACCGGGGAGCTGTTTTTT. It encodes CASSLYSATGELFF.

V is TRBV6-6 and J is TRBJ2-1; weak D call: TRBD2 (6 bases). This CDR3 region has 16 residues. Germline assignment: CDR1 MNHNY and CDR2 SVGAGI (reference sequence). V lost 6 bases to trimming and J lost 8 bases, with 23 bases between them. The chain's CDR3 is CASRPGTRLEIYEQFF. The CDR3 coding sequence is TGTGCCAGCAGACCCGGCACCCGACTAGAGATTTATGAGCAGTTCTTC.

Worth noting for this clone: This sample includes further DNA sequences coding for the same CDR3. The gene calls are TRBV11-2 and TRBJ1-5; the D is unclear. The CDR3 covers 12 residues. In germline, CDR1 is SGHAT, CDR2 FQNNGV. With 0 bases removed from V and 7 bases from J, the gap between germline ends came to 4 bases. The CDR3 is CASSLESQPQHF. In DNA, the CDR3 is TGTGCCAGCAGCTTAGAGTCCCAGCCCCAGCATTTT.

The rearrangement links TRBV6-5 to TRBJ2-7; 9 bases are shared with TRBD2. In germline, CDR1 is MNHEY, CDR2 SVGAGI. This CDR3 is built from 16 residues. J was trimmed by 6 bases and V by 0 bases; bases with no gene match: 9. As DNA, the CDR3 is TGTGCCAGCAGTTACTCGGGTAGCGGGAGAGGGCGCGAGCAGTACTTC. As protein: CASSYSGSGRGREQYF.

This clone was observed a handful of times. The J gene is TRBJ1-1, the V gene TRBV11-2; TRBD1 aligns across 7 bases. There are 16 residues in the CDR3. Germline CDR1 and CDR2: SGHAT and FQNNGV. The trim removed 1 base at V and 1 base at J, leaving 6 bases unmatched. The CDR3 DNA sequence: TGTGCCAGCAGCTTAGTAGGGGGCAGCGGGAACACTGAAGCTTTCTTT. Its protein product is CASSLVGGSGNTEAFF.

The CDR3 region has the DNA TGTGCCAGCAACAAACAGACAGGGGGCTCAGATACGCAGTATTTT. Translated: CASNKQTGGSDTQYF. The rearrangement uses TRBV6-5 and TRBJ2-3; 10 nucleotides match TRBD1. Germline V gene lookup returns CDR1 MNHEY and CDR2 SVGAGI. This CDR3 is 15 amino acids long. Germline trimming cut 7 bases from V and 4 bases from J; bases unmatched to any gene: 8.

V usage is TRBV7-3 and J usage is TRBJ2-1; the match to TRBD2 covers 14 bases. The trim removed 5 bases at V and 8 bases at J, leaving 8 bases unmatched. The CDR3 is 16 amino acids. Germline assignment: CDR1 SGHTA and CDR2 FQGTGA. As DNA, the CDR3 is TGTGCCAGCAGCCTAGGACTAGCGGGAGGTATCTATGAGCAGTTCTTC. Residues: CASSLGLAGGIYEQFF. Supplemented by reference TRBV7-3 and TRBJ2-1, the full variable domain reads GAGVSQTPSNKVTEKGKYVELRCDPISGHTALYWYRQSLGQGPEFLIYFQGTGAADDSGLPNDRFFAVRPEGSVSTLKIQRTERGDSAVYLCASSLGLAGGIYEQFFGPGTRLTVL.

This clone was recorded at least ten times. This rearrangement joins TRBV29-1 to TRBJ2-3; D is possibly TRBD1 (6 bases). V was clipped by 2 bases and J by 5 bases, with 11 bases between them. CDR3 length: 13 amino acids. Germline CDR1 and CDR2: SQVTM and ANQGSEA. The CDR3: CSVEKGERDTQYF. CDR3 sequence (DNA): TGCAGCGTTGAAAAGGGGGAGAGAGATACGCAGTATTTT.

This chain's CDR3 is CASRLAGSYNEQFF. CDR3 DNA sequence: TGTGCCAGCCGTCTAGCGGGCTCCTACAATGAGCAGTTCTTC. The chain recombines TRBV2 with TRBJ2-1; 8 positions agree with TRBD2. Germline V CDR1 and CDR2: SNHLY, FYNNEI. This CDR3 has 14 residues. V gave up 8 bases and J gave up 0 bases; unmatched junction bases: 3.

The chain links TRBV5-1 to TRBJ1-5; D is uncertain. The CDR3 consists of 14 residues. CDR1 and CDR2 (germline): SGHRS, YFSETQ. The V end was cut by 4 bases, the J end by 3 bases, with 11 bases between. CDR3 amino acids: CASSPGPVNQPQHF. CDR3 in DNA: TGCGCCAGCAGCCCCGGGCCGGTCAATCAGCCCCAGCATTTT.

This clone came up a few times. This chain links TRBV7-9 with TRBJ2-7; the match to TRBD2 covers 7 bases. CDR1 SEHNR and CDR2 FQNEAQ come from the germline V gene (reference sequence). This CDR3 has 15 amino acids. J lost 1 base, V lost 1 base, and 4 bases had no gene match. The CDR3 nucleotides read TGTGCCAGCAGCTTAGTTTGGCGGGAGTCCTACGAGCAGTACTTC. Translated: CASSLVWRESYEQYF.

The rearrangement joins TRBV30 to TRBJ2-4; D possibly corresponds to TRBD1 (5 bases). The CDR3 length is 13 residues. The V end lost 4 bases, the J end lost 6 bases, and 13 bases lay between the germline ends. Germline V lookup: CDR1 GTSNPN, CDR2 SVGIG (reference sequence). The CDR3 DNA is TGTGCCTGGAAGGATGGGGCAGTAAACATTCAGTACTTC. Its translation: CAWKDGAVNIQYF. Full variable domain (missing parts from reference TRBV30 and TRBJ2-4): SQTIHQWPATLVQPVGSPLSLECTVEGTSNPNLYWYRQAAGRGLQLLFYSVGIGQISSEVPQNLSASRPQDRQFILSSKKLLLSDSGFYLCAWKDGAVNIQYFGAGTRLSVL.